The entry below gives a single TCR beta chain sequence along with its context. The CDR3 is 13 residues long. In germline, CDR1 is MNHEY, CDR2 SMNVEV (reference sequence). V was pared by 6 bases and J by 3 bases, with 0 bases of the junction left unmatched. The data belong to a study of blood T cell repertoires in COVID-19. Assay: immunoSEQ multiplex PCR; the TCRdb copy retains only in-frame clones and omits some. The data hold over 200,000 clones, with 87% observed a single time. Participant ages covered about 18 to 95 years across 24 US areas. This clonotype was obtained from a man in his late teens or twenties with acute COVID-19. The genes are TRBV27 and TRBJ1-2, with 11 bases matching TRBD1. The sequenced material came from PBMCs or T cells enriched from blood (not recorded which). The CDR3 DNA reads as TGTGCCAGCAGGGACAGGGGGCACTATGGCTACACCTTC. Protein product: CASRDRGHYGYTF.